The 9 T cell receptor beta chains below come from one sample, sequenced in a study of beta chain features in type 1 diabetes (dated by TCRdb to 2016 to 2019). The research as a whole found: Type 1 diabetes patients showed a moderate but significant shortening of TCRB CDR3 length in all four CD4+ subsets.

The antigens of these receptors remain unknown. The library was prepared using the immunoSEQ multiplex PCR assay. The entire amount of isolated RNA was reverse transcribed using the High Capacity cDNA Reverse Transcription Kit, so the sequenced TCRB transcripts were expressed ones. Here the immuneACCESS table is served through TCRdb, limited to in-frame sequences with V and J called. Missing clones are a known gap in these copies; in checked studies unresolved V genes cover under half, and the rest lacks a known reason. For this sample the table gives some 660,000 clones, of which about an eighth were detected only once. The top ten constitute just under 0.04% of the sample. The sample comprised naive CD4+ T cells from blood. This specimen's cell subset or site label, interpreted: true naive CD4+ T cells. The receptors here all came from a young man with type 1 diabetes.

The genes are TRBV6-1 and TRBJ1-2, with D perhaps TRBD1 (6 bases). The ends were cut back, 4 bases at V and 6 bases at J, with 27 bases in the middle. The CDR3 sequence is 18 residues long. Germline loops: CDR1 MNHNS, CDR2 SASEGT. This chain's CDR3 is CASSGSPGTTKLSHGYTF. DNA of the CDR3: TGTGCCAGCAGTGGATCCCCCGGGACAACAAAACTCTCTCATGGCTACACCTTC.

The gene calls are TRBV4-1 and TRBJ2-5; the match to TRBD2 covers 9 bases. CDR1 and CDR2 (germline): MGHRA, YSYEKL. The CDR3 has 16 residues. Germline trimming cut 0 bases from V and 3 bases from J; bases unmatched to any gene: 5. CDR3 in amino acids: CASSQDPRLAEETQYF. CDR3 bases: TGCGCCAGCAGCCAAGATCCCCGACTAGCGGAAGAGACCCAGTACTTC.

The gene calls are TRBV2 and TRBJ1-3; D is unclear. V lost 1 base and J 0 bases, leaving 10 bases between the germline ends. The CDR3 has 16 amino acids. The germline V gene has CDR1 SNHLY and CDR2 FYNNEI. CDR3 sequence: CASSEGGTFSGNTIYF. Here the CDR3 DNA reads TGTGCCAGCAGTGAAGGAGGAACCTTCTCTGGAAACACCATATATTTT.

This clone was picked up a small number of times. J is TRBJ1-2 and V is TRBV29-1; a possible D gene is TRBD1 (5 bases). Per germline, CDR1 SQVTM and CDR2 ANQGSEA. The CDR3 is 11 amino acids. Trimming removed 7 bases at V and 3 bases at J, with 9 bases between. In nucleotides, the CDR3 is TGCAGCGCCAGGGAGGACTATGGCTACACCTTC. It translates to CSAREDYGYTF.

The sample holds a few counts of this clone. This chain uses TRBV28 with TRBJ2-7, with no clear D. V was trimmed by 4 bases and J by 3 bases, leaving 13 bases between them. Germline V gene data show CDR1 as MDHEN and CDR2 as SYDVKM. This CDR3 region has 14 residues. The CDR3 loop is CASSYGWRNYEQYF. The CDR3 coding sequence is TGTGCCAGCAGTTACGGGTGGCGAAACTACGAGCAGTACTTC.

V is TRBV20-1 and J is TRBJ2-7; no clear D. CDR1 and CDR2 from the germline V gene are DFQATT and SNEGSKA (reference sequence). V gave up 6 bases and J gave up 0 bases, with 6 bases separating them. The CDR3 covers 11 residues. In DNA, the CDR3 is TGCAGTGCAGAAAGCTCCTACGAGCAGTACTTC. Amino acid sequence: CSAESSYEQYF.

The chain couples TRBV4-2 to TRBJ1-4, with D unresolved. The CDR3 consists of 14 residues. The V end lost 0 bases, the J end lost 5 bases, and 7 bases lay between the germline ends. Germline loops: CDR1 LGHNA, CDR2 YNFKEQ. The CDR3 nucleotides are TGTGCCAGCAGCCAAGATCGAACAAATGAAAAACTGTTTTTT. It encodes CASSQDRTNEKLFF.

The rearrangement uses TRBV11-2 and TRBJ1-5, with a tentative D call TRBD1 (5 bases). The length of the CDR3 is 14 residues. V was shortened by 4 bases and J by 4 bases, with 11 bases between the two germline ends. Per the germline V gene, CDR1 is SGHAT and CDR2 is FQNNGV. The CDR3 is CASSSTDKNQPQHF. CDR3 coding DNA: TGTGCCAGCAGCTCCACGGACAAGAATCAGCCCCAGCATTTT.

The genes are TRBV5-1 and TRBJ2-7, with TRBD1 identical over 7 bases. CDR1 SGHRS and CDR2 YFSETQ come from the germline V gene. The CDR3 runs to 14 residues. The junction had 9 bases not matched to a gene; V was cut back by 2 bases and J by 7 bases. The CDR3 bases are TGCGCCAGCAGCTTACAGGGGACCCTAGAAGAGCAGTACTTC. Translation gives CASSLQGTLEEQYF.